Below, 23 T cell receptor beta chains from the same sample are listed, as sequenced in a study of shared clonotypes between healthy human individuals (dated by TCRdb to 2018 to 2021). The method was the immunoSEQ multiplex PCR assay. As stored in TCRdb, this immuneACCESS dataset retains in-frame rearrangements with V and J assigned. A fraction of the clones does not appear; measured against another copy, unresolved V genes explain less than half of the discrepancy, and the remainder lacks a known reason. The sample table lists 2 million to 2.5 million clones, around 92% of them with a count of one. The ten largest clones capture 0.37% of the sample. The specimen was naive CD4+ T cells from PBMCs. Taken with the paper, the label for cell subset or site translates to: CD45RA+ positively selected. The origin of the receptors is a young man in good health. Some clones in this sample may be carry-over from other donors' samples.

With respect to this clone: Additional DNA sequences in this sample encode the identical CDR3. The CDR3 bases are TGTGCCAGCAGCGTTAGTATTAACACTGAAGCTTTCTTT. It specifies CASSVSINTEAFF. The chain couples TRBV9 to TRBJ1-1; D is unclear. CDR1 is SGDLS, CDR2 YYNGEE, per germline. V lost 2 bases and J lost 2, with 7 bases in between. CDR3 length equals 13 residues.

The chain uses TRBV5-1 and TRBJ2-5; D gene ambiguous. Germline V CDR1 and CDR2: SGHRS, YFSETQ. CDR3 size: 15 residues. The V gene lost 5 bases and the J gene lost 1 base, with 15 bases spanning the gap. The CDR3 reads CASSLFGSAQETQYF. The CDR3 coding sequence is TGCGCCAGCAGTCTGTTTGGGTCAGCCCAAGAGACCCAGTACTTC.

The rearrangement uses TRBV15 and TRBJ2-7; weak D call: TRBD1 (6 bases). With 4 bases removed from V and 4 bases from J, the gap between germline ends came to 11 bases. The CDR3 length is 13 residues. Germline CDR1 is LNHNV and CDR2 is YYDKDF (reference sequence). CDR3 amino acids: CATSNGQNYEQYF. The CDR3 DNA follows: TGTGCCACCAGCAACGGACAGAATTACGAGCAGTACTTC.

The J gene is TRBJ2-1, the V gene TRBV6-5; 8 bases are a match to TRBD2. Trimming cost V 4 bases and J 8 bases; bases outside gene matches: 13. Germline CDR1 MNHEY, CDR2 SVGAGI. This CDR3 spans 16 amino acids. In DNA form, the CDR3 reads TGTGCCAGCAGTTCCCCGGGACTAGGGGTTCCGGATGAGCAGTTCTTC. It is translated as CASSSPGLGVPDEQFF.

In its sample, this clone was seen once. This rearrangement joins TRBV6-6 to TRBJ2-5, with 7 bases identical to TRBD1. Trimming cost V 6 bases and J 5 bases; bases outside gene matches: 9. The CDR3 has 14 residues. The germline gives CDR1 MNHNY, CDR2 SVGAGI (reference sequence). This CDR3 reads CASRVAGGTETQYF. The CDR3 DNA reads as TGTGCCAGCAGGGTGGCAGGGGGAACGGAGACCCAGTACTTC.

For this clone: Other nucleotide sequences in the sample specify the same CDR3. This sequence joins TRBV5-1 and TRBJ2-5; D is uncertain. CDR3 length: 13 residues. Germline CDR1 is SGHRS and CDR2 is YFSETQ. The V gene lost 0 bases and the J gene lost 5 bases, with 8 bases spanning the gap. The CDR3 reads CASSLVVQETQYF. CDR3 DNA sequence: TGCGCCAGCAGCTTGGTAGTACAGGAGACCCAGTACTTC.

This rearrangement joins TRBV28 to TRBJ1-5; TRBD1 matches 9 bases. Trimming removed 6 bases from V and 9 bases from J; junction bases left unmatched: 12. The CDR3 has 15 residues. Germline V gene sequence: CDR1 MDHEN, CDR2 SYDVKM. CDR3 nucleotide sequence: TGTGCCAGCAGCCTAACAGGACAGGGGCGAGGGCCCCAGCATTTT. It yields the protein CASSLTGQGRGPQHF.

The chain has TRBV6-6 and TRBJ1-1, with TRBD1 identical over 11 bases. V lost 6 bases and J lost 5; bases outside the gene matches: 5. This CDR3 is built from 14 residues. Germline V gene data show CDR1 as MNHNY and CDR2 as SVGAGI (reference sequence). The CDR3 DNA follows: TGTGCCAGCAGCGCGGACAGGGGGCGGACTGAAGCTTTCTTT. Translation gives CASSADRGRTEAFF.

The chain uses TRBV27 and TRBJ2-3, with 7 bases that match TRBD2. There are 19 residues in the CDR3. Looked up from germline, CDR1 is MNHEY and CDR2 is SMNVEV (reference sequence). Trimming cost V 3 bases and J 0 bases; bases outside gene matches: 15. CDR3 DNA: TGTGCCAGCAGTTTTTACGTGGGGCTAGCGGTAACTAGCACAGATACGCAGTATTTT. Its protein product is CASSFYVGLAVTSTDTQYF.

As for this clone: In the same sample, other DNA sequences code for this CDR3. The CDR3 here is CASSLSSTDTQYF. CDR3 in DNA: TGTGCCAGCAGCTTGTCTAGCACAGATACGCAGTATTTT. V gene TRBV5-4 combines with J gene TRBJ2-3; no clear D. Germline CDR1 is SGHNT and CDR2 is YYREEE (reference sequence). The ends were cut back, 1 base at V and 0 bases at J, with 3 bases in the middle. This CDR3 has 13 amino acids.

The gene calls are TRBV5-6 and TRBJ2-1; no clear D. The CDR3 is 18 amino acids. Germline V gene sequence: CDR1 SGHDT, CDR2 YYEEEE. With 4 bases removed from V and 0 bases from J, the gap between germline ends came to 20 bases. The CDR3 loop is CASSPRPLAVSSYNEQFF. In DNA, the CDR3 is TGTGCCAGCAGCCCCAGACCCCTGGCGGTGAGCTCCTACAATGAGCAGTTCTTC.

The J gene is TRBJ1-1, the V gene TRBV21-1. TRBV21-1 is reported as a pseudogene. The CDR3 sequence is 17 residues long. The CDR3 sequence is CASRNTPGRGRAAGAFF. DNA of the CDR3: TGTGCCAGCAGGAACACACCTGGGCGGGGAAGGGCCGCTGGCGCTTTCTTT.

This chain links TRBV6-1 with TRBJ2-4; D unresolved. Germline loops: CDR1 MNHNS, CDR2 SASEGT. The CDR3 covers 12 residues. V lost 2 bases and J 6 bases, leaving 5 bases between the germline ends. The CDR3 DNA sequence: TGTGCCAGCAGTGAACCATTAAACATTCAGTACTTC. It encodes CASSEPLNIQYF.

CDR3 bases: TGTGCCTGGAGTGTGTCTGCTGGGGCCAACGTCCTGACTTTC. Protein sequence: CAWSVSAGANVLTF. The chain is built from TRBV30 and TRBJ2-6; D unresolved. The CDR3 totals 14 residues. Deletions cut 0 bases from V and 2 bases from J, with 5 bases between. In germline, CDR1 is GTSNPN, CDR2 SVGIG (reference sequence).

The sample holds one count of this clone. One junction end disagrees with the germline gene, perhaps due to a read error. The DNA for the CDR3 is TGCGCGACCGCCCGGGACACCGGAGGGGAGCAGTACTTC. Amino acids: CATARDTGGEQYF. The chain joins TRBV2 to TRBJ2-7; D is tentatively TRBD1 or TRBD2 (6 bases each). The CDR3 is 13 residues long. Germline CDR1 and CDR2: SNHLY and FYNNEI.

The CDR3 spells CASSFILAGANEQFF. CDR3 DNA sequence: TGTGCCAGCAGCTTCATCCTAGCGGGAGCTAATGAGCAGTTCTTC. This rearrangement joins TRBV7-3 to TRBJ2-1, with TRBD2 matching 10 bases. With 3 bases clipped from V and 7 bases from J, the junction kept 6 bases outside the gene matches. Germline loops: CDR1 SGHTA, CDR2 FQGTGA. This CDR3 spans 15 amino acids.

This rearrangement joins TRBV28 to TRBJ1-4; TRBD1 aligns across 10 bases. The CDR3 sequence is 17 residues long. From germline, CDR1 is MDHEN and CDR2 SYDVKM. Germline trimming cut 7 bases from V and 5 bases from J; bases unmatched to any gene: 13. The CDR3 DNA reads TGTGCCAGCATCCAGTCGGGACAGGGGCTTTTCAATGAAAAACTGTTTTTT. Translated: CASIQSGQGLFNEKLFF.

The chain links TRBV4-1 to TRBJ1-1; D is perhaps TRBD1 (5 bases). Germline V gives CDR1 MGHRA, CDR2 YSYEKL. Trimming pared 4 bases from V and 2 bases from J, leaving 23 bases between. The CDR3 extends over 18 amino acids. The CDR3 sequence: CASSPGAVRVKGNTEAFF. The CDR3 DNA sequence: TGCGCCAGCAGCCCCGGCGCTGTCAGGGTTAAAGGCAACACTGAAGCTTTCTTT.

The chain has TRBV11-2 and TRBJ1-2; 8 bases line up with TRBD1. CDR1 is SGHAT and CDR2 is FQNNGV in the germline V gene. V dropped 4 bases and J dropped 6; count of bases not matched to a gene: 10. The CDR3 length is 15 residues. In DNA, the CDR3 is TGTGCCAGCAGCTCCCTCGGGGCAGGGGGCCATGGCTACACCTTC. Encoded protein: CASSSLGAGGHGYTF.

In this sample, this clone turned up once. This sequence joins TRBV28 and TRBJ1-5; tentatively, D is TRBD1 (6 bases). The CDR3 is made up of 17 amino acids. V lost 6 bases and J 0 bases, leaving 18 bases between the germline ends. Germline V gene sequence: CDR1 MDHEN, CDR2 SYDVKM. For the CDR3, the DNA is TGTGCCAGCAGACCGGGGGGGGCCGGATATAGCAATCAGCCCCAGCATTTT. Translation: CASRPGGAGYSNQPQHF. Combining the CDR3 with reference TRBV28 and TRBJ1-5 gives the whole variable domain DVKVTQSSRYLVKRTGEKVFLECVQDMDHENMFWYRQDPGLGLRLIYFSYDVKMKEKGDIPEGYSVSREKKERFSLILESASTNQTSMYLCASRPGGAGYSNQPQHFGDGTRLSIL.

As concerns this clone: Other nucleotide sequences from this sample produce the same CDR3. The J gene is TRBJ2-3, the V gene TRBV5-1; D is possibly TRBD1 (6 bases). Per germline, CDR1 SGHRS and CDR2 YFSETQ. Trimming removed 4 bases at V and 2 bases at J, with 8 bases between. This CDR3 contains 13 residues. CDR3 residues: CASSRGSTDTQYF. CDR3 in DNA: TGCGCCAGCAGCAGGGGGTCCACAGATACGCAGTATTTT.

The rearrangement links TRBV30 to TRBJ2-2, with no clear D. The CDR3 runs to 12 residues. Germline V gene lookup returns CDR1 GTSNPN and CDR2 SVGIG (reference sequence). Trimming left V 8 bases short and J 3 bases short, with 10 bases between. Here the CDR3 reads CARFEYTGELFF. In DNA, the CDR3 is TGTGCCCGGTTTGAGTACACCGGGGAGCTGTTTTTT.

This clone occurred a few times. The chain combines TRBV7-9 with TRBJ1-1; no clear D. Germline V gene sequence: CDR1 SEHNR, CDR2 FQNEAQ (reference sequence). V shed 5 bases and J shed 0 bases, with 7 bases lying between them. The CDR3 covers 13 residues. CDR3 nucleotide sequence: TGTGCCAGCAGCCAGCGAGTGAACACTGAAGCTTTCTTT. Its translation is CASSQRVNTEAFF.